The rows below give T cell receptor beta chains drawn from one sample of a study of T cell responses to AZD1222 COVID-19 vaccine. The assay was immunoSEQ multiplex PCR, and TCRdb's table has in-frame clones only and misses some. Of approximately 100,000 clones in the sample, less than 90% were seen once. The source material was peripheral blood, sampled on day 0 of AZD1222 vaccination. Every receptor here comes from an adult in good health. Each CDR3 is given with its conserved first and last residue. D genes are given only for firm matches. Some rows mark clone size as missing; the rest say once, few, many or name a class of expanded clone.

cdr3_nt: TGTGCCAGTAGTGAACGACTAGGGCCCTACGAGCAGTACTTC; cdr3_aa: CASSERLGPYEQYF; clone_size: -; cdr3_length: 14; v_call: TRBV19; d_call: -; j_call: TRBJ2-7
cdr3_nt: TGTGCCAGTAATCTAGCGGGAGGACACCAAGAGACCCAGTACTTC; cdr3_aa: CASNLAGGHQETQYF; clone_size: -; cdr3_length: 15; v_call: TRBV19; d_call: TRBD2; j_call: TRBJ2-5
cdr3_nt: TGTGCCAGCAGCCAAGGGGGAAGCAATCAGCCCCAGCATTTT; cdr3_aa: CASSQGGSNQPQHF; clone_size: -; cdr3_length: 14; v_call: TRBV3-1/TRBV3-2; d_call: -; j_call: TRBJ1-5
cdr3_nt: TGTGCCAGCGGTTACAGGGAACCTGCCTATGGCTACACCTTC; cdr3_aa: CASGYREPAYGYTF; clone_size: once; cdr3_length: 14; v_call: TRBV27; d_call: -; j_call: TRBJ1-2
cdr3_nt: TGCGCCAGCAGTGTTGGACAGGGGACTGAAGCTTTCTTT; cdr3_aa: CASSVGQGTEAFF; clone_size: -; cdr3_length: 13; v_call: TRBV5-1; d_call: TRBD1; j_call: TRBJ1-1
cdr3_nt: TGCGCCAGCAGCTTGGGGCAGGGCTATATCGATGAGCAGTTCTTC; cdr3_aa: CASSLGQGYIDEQFF; clone_size: -; cdr3_length: 15; v_call: TRBV5-1; d_call: -; j_call: TRBJ2-1
cdr3_nt: TGTGCCACCAGCAGTGGACAGGGGGCGGCTAATGAAAAACTGTTTTTT; cdr3_aa: CATSSGQGAANEKLFF; clone_size: -; cdr3_length: 16; v_call: TRBV15; d_call: TRBD1; j_call: TRBJ1-4
cdr3_nt: TGCAGCGTTGAATGGGGGAACAATGAGCAGTTCTTC; cdr3_aa: CSVEWGNNEQFF; clone_size: -; cdr3_length: 12; v_call: TRBV29-1; d_call: -; j_call: TRBJ2-1
cdr3_nt: TGTGCCAGCAGTGTCATCAGGGGCGATGAGCAGTTCTTC; cdr3_aa: CASSVIRGDEQFF; clone_size: -; cdr3_length: 13; v_call: TRBV28; d_call: -; j_call: TRBJ2-1
cdr3_nt: TGTGCCACCCAAGAGGTCTTAAGGGAGACCCAGTACTTC; cdr3_aa: CATQEVLRETQYF; clone_size: once; cdr3_length: 13; v_call: TRBV6-5; d_call: -; j_call: TRBJ2-5
cdr3_nt: TGCGCCAGCAGCCAAGATGATTACGGCAATCAGCCCCAGCATTTT; cdr3_aa: CASSQDDYGNQPQHF; clone_size: -; cdr3_length: 15; v_call: TRBV4-1; d_call: -; j_call: TRBJ1-5
cdr3_nt: TGTGCCTGGAGTGTCGGGGGCAGGTGGGAGACCCAGTACTTC; cdr3_aa: CAWSVGGRWETQYF; clone_size: -; cdr3_length: 14; v_call: TRBV30; d_call: -; j_call: TRBJ2-5
cdr3_nt: TGCAGCGTTGAAGAGGGACTAGCTGGGACTGAGCAGTTCTTC; cdr3_aa: CSVEEGLAGTEQFF; clone_size: -; cdr3_length: 14; v_call: TRBV29-1; d_call: TRBD2; j_call: TRBJ2-1
cdr3_nt: TGTGCCAGCAGCCAAGGGCCGGGGGCGCTGGCAGATACGCAGTATTTT; cdr3_aa: CASSQGPGALADTQYF; clone_size: -; cdr3_length: 16; v_call: TRBV14; d_call: -; j_call: TRBJ2-3
cdr3_nt: TGTGCCAGCAGCTCCGGCGGGGCTAACTATGGCTACACCTTC; cdr3_aa: CASSSGGANYGYTF; clone_size: -; cdr3_length: 14; v_call: TRBV7-9; d_call: -; j_call: TRBJ1-2
cdr3_nt: TGTGCCAGCAGCCAGGCATGGGAGACAGCCTACGAGCAGTACTTC; cdr3_aa: CASSQAWETAYEQYF; clone_size: -; cdr3_length: 15; v_call: TRBV2; d_call: -; j_call: TRBJ2-7
cdr3_nt: TGTGCCAGCTCACCCGACTACTTCTACAATGAGCAGTTCTTC; cdr3_aa: CASSPDYFYNEQFF; clone_size: -; cdr3_length: 14; v_call: TRBV18; d_call: -; j_call: TRBJ2-1
cdr3_nt: TGTGCCAGCAGCTTAGTGCATGGGGCGCAGTATTTT; cdr3_aa: CASSLVHGAQYF; clone_size: -; cdr3_length: 12; v_call: TRBV11-2; d_call: -; j_call: TRBJ2-3
cdr3_nt: TGTGCCAGAGACCGGGACCAGAGGGGTACTGAAGCTTTCTTT; cdr3_aa: CARDRDQRGTEAFF; clone_size: -; cdr3_length: 14; v_call: TRBV2; d_call: -; j_call: TRBJ1-1
cdr3_nt: TGTGCCAGCACCCCGTGGCGGATTAGCTCCTATAATTCACCCCTCCACTTT; cdr3_aa: CASTPWRISSYNSPLHF; clone_size: -; cdr3_length: 17; v_call: TRBV28; d_call: -; j_call: TRBJ1-6
cdr3_nt: TGTGCCAGCAGTGACAGGGAGTATCTAAGCCCTTACACCTTC; cdr3_aa: CASSDREYLSPYTF; clone_size: -; cdr3_length: 14; v_call: TRBV6-1; d_call: -; j_call: TRBJ1-2
cdr3_nt: TGCAGCGCCCTAGACCACTACAATGAGCAGTTCTTC; cdr3_aa: CSALDHYNEQFF; clone_size: once; cdr3_length: 12; v_call: TRBV29-1; d_call: -; j_call: TRBJ2-1
cdr3_nt: TGTGCCAGCAGCTTAGGCAGGGGTCCGAATGAGCAGTTCTTC; cdr3_aa: CASSLGRGPNEQFF; clone_size: -; cdr3_length: 14; v_call: TRBV7-2; d_call: -; j_call: TRBJ2-1
cdr3_nt: TGTGCCAGCAGCGCCGGGACAGGAGGAAACACCATATATTTT; cdr3_aa: CASSAGTGGNTIYF; clone_size: -; cdr3_length: 14; v_call: TRBV5-5; d_call: TRBD1; j_call: TRBJ1-3
cdr3_nt: TGCGCCAGCAGCCCCTGGGACAGCCGGAGAGCTTTCTTT; cdr3_aa: CASSPWDSRRAFF; clone_size: -; cdr3_length: 13; v_call: TRBV5-1; d_call: TRBD1; j_call: TRBJ1-1
cdr3_nt: TGCGCCAGCAGCTTGAATGGGGACACCGGGACTTTCTTT; cdr3_aa: CASSLNGDTGTFF; clone_size: once; cdr3_length: 13; v_call: TRBV5-1; d_call: -; j_call: TRBJ1-1